These 32 T cell receptor beta chains were all obtained from the same sample, sequenced in a study of T cell responses to AZD1222 COVID-19 vaccine. Assay used: immunoSEQ multiplex PCR; TCRdb lists only in-frame clones, some missing. Of tens of thousands of clones in the sample, over 85% are singletons; the top ten hold roughly 5%. The sample was peripheral blood, taken on day 0 of AZD1222 vaccination. The receptors shown here come from an adult in good health.

The chain carries TRBV21-1 and TRBJ1-5; whether TRBD1, the table's D call, matches the DNA was not checked. TRBV21-1 is shown as a pseudogene. The CDR3 loop spans 15 amino acids. The CDR3 is CASSKAGRGVSTQHF. The CDR3 DNA reads TGTGCCAGCAGCAAAGCGGGGCGTGGAGTCAGCACCCAGCATTTT.

The chain joins TRBV11-1 to TRBJ1-6; TRBD1 aligns across 8 bases. Per the germline V gene, CDR1 is SGHAT and CDR2 is FQDESV (reference sequence). CDR3 length equals 14 residues. V was clipped by 5 bases and J by 5 bases; unmatched bases: 2. CDR3 sequence: CASSNRGNNSPLHF. The CDR3 DNA reads TGTGCCAGCAGCAACAGGGGGAATAATTCACCCCTCCACTTT.

The CDR3 coding sequence is TGTGCCAGCAGTTACTCGATTAGGGGGGCCACTGAAGCTTTCTTT. Translating gives CASSYSIRGATEAFF. The chain employs TRBV6-5 and TRBJ1-1; D might be TRBD1 (6 bases). The germline gives CDR1 MNHEY, CDR2 SVGAGI. V gave up 0 bases and J gave up 4 bases, with 12 bases separating them. CDR3 length equals 15 residues.

This sequence joins TRBV12-5 and TRBJ1-5; 9 positions match TRBD1. The junction had 6 bases not matched to a gene; V was cut back by 7 bases and J by 8 bases. Germline assignment: CDR1 LGHNT and CDR2 FRNRAP. The CDR3 length is 13 residues. CDR3 region: CASAKTGGEPQHF. CDR3 coding DNA: TGTGCTAGTGCCAAGACAGGGGGAGAGCCCCAGCATTTT.

The chain links TRBV10-3 to TRBJ1-1; the D is unclear. V lost 2 bases, J lost 4 bases, and 11 bases lay in between. The CDR3 runs to 14 residues. From germline, CDR1 is ENHRY and CDR2 SYGVKD. The CDR3 nucleotides are TGTGCCATCAGTGAGGCTGGGGTGGGCACTGAAGCTTTCTTT. It codes for CAISEAGVGTEAFF.

The genes are TRBV19 and TRBJ1-5; 7 bases match TRBD1. The CDR3 extends over 13 amino acids. The germline CDR1 and CDR2 sequences are LNHDA and SQIVND (reference sequence). Losses at the gene ends were 8 bases for V and 7 bases for J; bases not matched to a gene: 8. CDR3 DNA sequence: TGTGCCAGTGCAGGGGGGGCTGAACAGCCCCAGCATTTT. The encoded protein is CASAGGAEQPQHF.

The chain recombines TRBV7-2 with TRBJ1-3; D remains unclear. V lost 1 base and J lost 4, with 8 bases in between. Germline values: CDR1 SGHTA, CDR2 FQGNSA. CDR3 length: 14 residues. CDR3 sequence: CASSLGTKGNTIYF. The CDR3 nucleotides are TGTGCCAGCAGCTTAGGTACAAAGGGAAACACCATATATTTT.

The chain is built from TRBV5-6 and TRBJ2-1; a possible D gene is TRBD2 (6 bases). The V and J ends lost 0 bases and 9 bases respectively, with 10 bases between them. The CDR3 has 13 residues. Per germline, CDR1 SGHDT and CDR2 YYEEEE. CDR3: CASSLGPGGEQFF. CDR3 nucleotides: TGTGCCAGCAGCTTGGGTCCCGGGGGTGAGCAGTTCTTC.

The chain recombines TRBV2 with TRBJ2-5; D is perhaps TRBD1 or TRBD2 (6 bases each). CDR3 length: 15 residues. V dropped 8 bases and J dropped 5 bases, with 21 bases sitting between them. From germline, CDR1 is SNHLY and CDR2 FYNNEI. As DNA, the CDR3 is TGTGCCAGCTTTCCGGGGGCCAGAGGGACCGAGACCCAGTACTTC. Its translation is CASFPGARGTETQYF.

The CDR3 loop is CASSEGSAYQPQHF. In nucleotides, the CDR3 is TGTGCCAGCAGTGAAGGGTCAGCTTATCAGCCCCAGCATTTT. The V call is TRBV2, the J call TRBJ1-5; no clear D gene. The CDR3 length is 14 residues. V lost 1 base and J 5 bases, leaving 9 bases between the germline ends. Per germline, CDR1 SNHLY and CDR2 FYNNEI. The whole variable domain, filled in from reference TRBV2 and TRBJ1-5, reads EPEVTQTPSHQVTQMGQEVILRCVPISNHLYFYWYRQILGQKVEFLVSFYNNEISEKSEIFDDQFSVERPDGSNFTLKIRSTKLEDSAMYFCASSEGSAYQPQHFGDGTRLSIL.

This clone was observed a single time. This chain uses TRBV4-1 with TRBJ1-2, with TRBD1 matching over 7 bases. The CDR3 length is 15 residues. CDR1 is MGHRA, CDR2 YSYEKL, per germline. V was pared by 3 bases and J by 5 bases, with 9 bases of the junction left unmatched. CDR3 residues: CASSQATGTAYGYTF. The CDR3 coding sequence is TGCGCCAGCAGCCAGGCCACCGGGACAGCTTATGGCTACACCTTC.

V is TRBV5-1 and J is TRBJ1-2; weak D call: TRBD1 (6 bases). From germline, CDR1 is SGHRS and CDR2 YFSETQ. The CDR3 covers 12 residues. Trimming took off 4 bases at V and 4 bases at J, with 8 bases between the two ends. The CDR3, as DNA: TGCGCCAGCAGCCAGGACAGCTATGGCTACACCTTC. Protein: CASSQDSYGYTF.

A note on this clone: Other DNA sequences in the same sample also yield this CDR3. The chain combines TRBV9 with TRBJ2-1; the match to TRBD2 covers 10 bases. V dropped 0 bases and J dropped 4; count of bases not matched to a gene: 1. Germline V CDR1 and CDR2: SGDLS, YYNGEE. The CDR3 is 15 amino acids. For the CDR3, the DNA is TGTGCCAGCAGCGTAGGTAGCGGGGGGTACAATGAGCAGTTCTTC. Amino acid sequence: CASSVGSGGYNEQFF.

This clone was seen just once. This chain uses TRBV5-1 with TRBJ1-1, with 7 bases matching TRBD1. The trim removed 0 bases at V and 0 bases at J, leaving 2 bases unmatched. CDR3 length: 15 amino acids. Germline V CDR1 and CDR2: SGHRS, YFSETQ. Here the CDR3 reads CASSLETGLNTEAFF. CDR3 coding DNA: TGCGCCAGCAGCTTGGAGACAGGGCTGAACACTGAAGCTTTCTTT. Based on the CDR3 plus reference TRBV5-1 and TRBJ1-1, the full variable domain is KAGVTQTPRYLIKTRGQQVTLSCSPISGHRSVSWYQQTPGQGLQFLFEYFSETQRNKGNFPGRFSGRQFSNSRSEMNVSTLELGDSALYLCASSLETGLNTEAFFGQGTRLTVV.

This chain connects TRBV18 to TRBJ1-4, with D possibly TRBD1 on 5 matching bases. V lost 3 bases to trimming and J lost 0 bases, with 14 bases between them. The CDR3 runs to 17 residues. CDR1 KGHSH and CDR2 LQKENI come from the germline V gene. This chain's CDR3 is CASSPLGVAATNEKLFF. The CDR3 nucleotides read TGTGCCAGCTCACCCCTGGGGGTGGCCGCAACTAATGAAAAACTGTTTTTT.

The chain couples TRBV3-1 (or the pseudogene TRBV3-2) to TRBJ1-2; possible D gene TRBD1, 6 bases. The germline V gene encodes CDR1 LGHDT and CDR2 YNNKEL (reference sequence). This CDR3 has 14 residues. V gave up 0 bases and J gave up 4 bases, with 9 bases separating them. This CDR3 is CASSQDRGIYGYTF. The CDR3 coding sequence is TGTGCCAGCAGCCAAGACAGGGGAATCTATGGCTACACCTTC.

CDR3 protein: CASSTGTAYNSPLHF. The CDR3, as DNA: TGTGCCAGCAGCACCGGGACCGCTTATAATTCACCCCTCCACTTT. The genes are TRBV9 and TRBJ1-6; D may be TRBD1 (5 bases). In germline, CDR1 is SGDLS, CDR2 YYNGEE. With 4 bases removed from V and 4 bases from J, the gap between germline ends came to 12 bases. This CDR3 is 15 amino acids long.

This chain uses TRBV5-1 with TRBJ2-7, with D perhaps TRBD2 (5 bases). This CDR3 is 14 amino acids long. Per germline, CDR1 SGHRS and CDR2 YFSETQ. The V end lost 0 bases, the J end lost 3 bases, and 10 bases lay between the germline ends. The CDR3 reads CASSLGGPSYEQYF. CDR3 bases: TGCGCCAGCAGCTTGGGAGGGCCTAGCTACGAGCAGTACTTC.

This chain connects TRBV18 to TRBJ1-4, with 7 bases identical to TRBD1. The CDR3 contains 13 residues. Germline V gene lookup returns CDR1 KGHSH and CDR2 LQKENI. J was trimmed by 6 bases and V by 4 bases; bases with no gene match: 2. The CDR3 here is CASSQGADEKLFF. Here the CDR3 DNA reads TGTGCCAGCTCACAGGGGGCTGATGAAAAACTGTTTTTT.

This chain uses TRBV5-4 with TRBJ2-3; D unclear. The V end was cut by 5 bases, the J end by 5 bases, with 6 bases between. Germline CDR1 and CDR2: SGHNT and YYREEE (reference sequence). The CDR3 runs 11 residues. The CDR3 loop reads CASRDGDTQYF. For the CDR3, the DNA is TGTGCCAGCAGGGATGGAGATACGCAGTATTTT.

In DNA form, the CDR3 reads TGCAGCGCATTCCCCGGAGCTTTCTTT. Translated: CSAFPGAFF. The chain couples TRBV29-1 to TRBJ1-1; D is unresolved. The CDR3 is 9 amino acids. The germline gives CDR1 SQVTM, CDR2 ANQGSEA. Trimming took off 7 bases at V and 10 bases at J, with 10 bases between the two ends.

The J gene is TRBJ1-3, the V gene TRBV18, with a possible D match to TRBD1 (5 bases). There are 12 residues in the CDR3. From germline, CDR1 is KGHSH and CDR2 LQKENI. The V end lost 4 bases, the J end lost 14 bases, and 15 bases lay between the germline ends. DNA for the CDR3: TGTGCCAGCTCACTGCCCCGTGGGGGGTTATATTTT. Translation: CASSLPRGGLYF.

V is TRBV29-1 and J is TRBJ1-1; D ambiguous. The V gene's germline CDR1 is SQVTM and CDR2 ANQGSEA. V dropped 6 bases and J dropped 1 base, with 9 bases sitting between them. The CDR3 contains 12 residues. The CDR3 here is CSVADGNTEAFF. CDR3 DNA sequence: TGCAGCGTCGCCGATGGGAACACTGAAGCTTTCTTT.

This rearrangement joins TRBV3-1 (or the pseudogene TRBV3-2) to TRBJ1-1; 7 bases fit TRBD1. V gave up 5 bases and J gave up 5 bases; unmatched junction bases: 14. The CDR3 is made up of 16 amino acids. CDR1 LGHDT and CDR2 YNNKEL come from the germline V gene (reference sequence). CDR3 coding DNA: TGTGCCAGCAGCGAAAATCGACAGGGAAGGAGGACTGAAGCTTTCTTT. Its translation: CASSENRQGRRTEAFF.

The chain employs TRBV2 and TRBJ2-1, with 7 bases that match TRBD2. Germline lookup yields CDR1 SNHLY and CDR2 FYNNEI. V was pared by 5 bases and J by 2 bases, with 6 bases of the junction left unmatched. The CDR3 is made up of 15 amino acids. The chain's CDR3 is CASSRTRGPYNEQFF. In nucleotides, the CDR3 is TGTGCCAGCAGTCGGACTAGGGGTCCCTACAATGAGCAGTTCTTC.

The genes are TRBV11-2 and TRBJ1-4; D possibly corresponds to TRBD1 (6 bases). Per germline, CDR1 SGHAT and CDR2 FQNNGV. The length of the CDR3 is 17 residues. The V and J ends lost 5 bases and 0 bases respectively, with 16 bases between them. The chain's CDR3 is CASSPRGSGATNEKLFF. For the CDR3, the DNA is TGTGCCAGCAGCCCCAGAGGGTCAGGGGCAACTAATGAAAAACTGTTTTTT.

This clone has just one count. The chain employs TRBV28 and TRBJ1-4, with TRBD1 as a possible D gene (6 bases). Germline CDR1 reads MDHEN; CDR2 reads SYDVKM. The length of the CDR3 is 16 residues. Deletions cut 6 bases from V and 1 base from J, with 15 bases between. The chain's CDR3 is CASREGVVGTNEKLFF. Written as DNA, the CDR3 is TGTGCCAGCAGAGAGGGGGTAGTCGGAACTAATGAAAAACTGTTTTTT.

The chain is built from TRBV6-6 and TRBJ2-1; D is uncertain. CDR3 length: 13 residues. The germline V gene encodes CDR1 MNHNY and CDR2 SVGAGI (reference sequence). V was shortened by 4 bases and J by 5 bases, with 9 bases between the two germline ends. The CDR3 coding sequence is TGTGCCAGCAGTTCGCCTTTGAACAATGAGCAGTTCTTC. It encodes CASSSPLNNEQFF.

This clone came up a few times. This chain joins TRBV18 and TRBJ1-2; D not resolved. Germline loops: CDR1 KGHSH, CDR2 LQKENI. The CDR3 has 15 residues. Trimming stripped 3 bases from V and 3 bases from J, with 14 bases between. CDR3 amino acids: CASSPRSGDYYGYTF. CDR3 nucleotides: TGTGCCAGCTCACCGAGATCGGGTGATTACTATGGCTACACCTTC.

In DNA form, the CDR3 reads TGTGCCAGCAGCAAAGCGCCCTGCAGGGGTTATGGTGAAAAACTGTTTTTT. It yields the protein CASSKAPCRGYGEKLFF. The rearrangement uses TRBV21-1 and TRBJ1-4; TRBD1, the table's D call, was not compared with the DNA. TRBV21-1 is a listed pseudogene. The CDR3 runs 17 residues.

V usage is TRBV3-1 (or the pseudogene TRBV3-2) and J usage is TRBJ1-6; the D is unclear. The CDR3 runs 12 residues. Trimming cost V 0 bases and J 6 bases, with 0 bases left between them. Germline CDR1 is LGHDT and CDR2 is YNNKEL (reference sequence). In nucleotides, the CDR3 is TGTGCCAGCAGCCAAGATAATTCACCCCTCCACTTT. Translating gives CASSQDNSPLHF.

The gene calls are TRBV5-5 and TRBJ1-3; the D is unclear. V lost 2 bases and J 1 base, leaving 10 bases between the germline ends. The CDR3 length is 15 residues. Per germline, CDR1 SGHKS and CDR2 YYEKEE (reference sequence). CDR3 sequence (DNA): TGTGCCAGCAGCTTTGGGCTGGATTCTGGAAACACCATATATTTT. This gives the protein CASSFGLDSGNTIYF.